A few counts support the clone carrying this T cell receptor (beta chain). Its specificity is unknown. TCRB transcripts that were expressed got sequenced, as all of the isolated RNA had been reverse transcribed. TCRdb keeps only in-frame clones here, not all; method: immunoSEQ multiplex PCR. The sample has 400,000 to 450,000 clones, over 11% seen once. This sample is drawn from a study of beta chain features in type 1 diabetes. Trimming cost V 5 bases and J 10 bases; bases outside gene matches: 4. Germline CDR1 SEHNR, CDR2 FQNEAQ (reference sequence). CDR3 size: 12 residues. Study-wide points: TCRB CDR3s were moderately but significantly shorter in Type 1 diabetes patients in all four CD4+ subsets. Possibly, sequencing cDNA over-represented cells that had high TCR expression levels. Comparison showed that naive, central memory and Treg TCRB repertoires appeared more similar among patients than among healthy donors.

The receptor was isolated from a man aged 25-40 years in good health. The V call is TRBV7-9, the J call TRBJ2-1, with TRBD2 matching 8 bases. The sample taken for sequencing was naive CD4+ T cells from blood. Here the CDR3 reads CASSLSGAEQFF. The CDR3 bases are TGTGCCAGCAGCCTTAGCGGGGCGGAGCAGTTCTTC.